The 11 T cell receptor beta chains below all came from one sample that was sequenced in a study of T cells in women clearing cervical HPV infection. TCRdb's copy holds only in-frame clones and misses some; the assay was immunoSEQ multiplex PCR. This sample contains roughly 42,000 clones. Sample: blood buffy coat. The receptors stem from a woman between 18 and 75 years old with a cervical HPV16 infection that either progressed to CIN3+ or cleared (not recorded which).

Details on this clone: The read ends 3 residues shy of where the CDR3 ends; the end is completed using the germline J gene. The chain has TRBV19 and TRBJ1-2, with TRBD1 identical over 7 bases. Per the germline V gene, CDR1 is LNHDA and CDR2 is SQIVND (reference sequence). V dropped 2 bases and J dropped 7; count of bases not matched to a gene: 7. The CDR3 is made up of 14 amino acids. The CDR3 DNA, read in part, is TGTGCCAGTAGTATAAGGGAGGGGGCGAGTGGC. Encoded protein: CASSIREGASG. The whole CDR3 sequence reads CASSIREGASGYTF.

Points on this clone: The read falls 3 residues short of the CDR3 end, and the missing part is taken from the germline J gene. This rearrangement joins TRBV7-9 to TRBJ1-2; 8 bases match TRBD1. Germline lookup yields CDR1 SEHNR and CDR2 FQNEAQ (reference sequence). This CDR3 has 12 amino acids. Losses at the gene ends were 5 bases for V and 7 bases for J; bases not matched to a gene: 3. The CDR3 bases that were read are TGTGCCAGCAGCCGGACAGGGACTGGC. Amino acids: CASSRTGTG. The full-length CDR3 reads as CASSRTGTGYTF.

About this clone itself: Read sequence stops 3 residues before the CDR3 end, and the germline J gene provides the missing end. The genes are TRBV6-2 or TRBV6-3 and TRBJ1-6, with TRBD1 identical over 9 bases. Germline V gene sequence: CDR1 MNHEY, CDR2 SVGEGT. J was trimmed by 7 bases and V by 4 bases; bases with no gene match: 8. This CDR3 comprises 16 residues. CDR3 in amino acids: CASSFTTGGLNSPLHF. The CDR3 DNA, read in part, is TGTGCCAGCAGTTTTACAACAGGGGGCTTAAATTCACCC.

Turning to this clone: Coverage ceases 3 residues before the CDR3 finishes, and the germline J gene fills in the end. The V gene is TRBV20-1, the J gene TRBJ2-4, with 8 bases lining up with TRBD2. CDR1 is DFQATT, CDR2 SNEGSKA, per germline (reference sequence). V lost 2 bases, J lost 4 bases, and 16 bases stayed unmatched. This CDR3 is built from 18 residues. CDR3 in amino acids: CSARTGGTVGSLKNIQYF. Incomplete CDR3 DNA: TGCAGTGCTAGAACGGGGGGGACCGTCGGGTCTCTAAAAAACATT.

To note about this clone: The read falls 3 residues short of the CDR3 end, and the missing part is taken from the germline J gene. The V and J genes are TRBV7-6 and TRBJ2-7, with 9 bases matching TRBD1. Per the germline V gene, CDR1 is SGHVS and CDR2 is FNYEAQ. The CDR3 consists of 15 residues. V trimming: 4 bases; J trimming: 1 base; junction bases outside the gene matches: 5. The sequenced part of the CDR3 DNA is TGTGCCAGCAGCTATGGACAGGGGCCGTCCTACGAG. Encoded protein: CASSYGQGPSYE. The full CDR3 reads CASSYGQGPSYEQYF.

A note on this clone: The sequence runs out 3 residues before the end of the CDR3; the remainder is reconstructed from the germline J gene. The chain employs TRBV7-3 and TRBJ2-1; 14 bases are shared with TRBD2. Trimming took 1 base from V and 9 from J; bases not matched to a gene: 5. This CDR3 contains 16 residues. Germline V gene data show CDR1 as SGHTA and CDR2 as FQGTGA. The CDR3 DNA, read in part, is TGTGCCAGCAGCTTAATGACTAGCGGGGGGGTTGGTGAG. It encodes CASSLMTSGGVGE. The CDR3 in its entirety is CASSLMTSGGVGEQFF.

Concerning this clone: The CDR3 goes on 3 residues after the read ends, and that part is filled in from the germline J gene. The chain links TRBV20-1 to TRBJ2-5, with D perhaps TRBD1 (7 bases). There are 12 residues in the CDR3. Germline-derived CDR1 and CDR2 are DFQATT and SNEGSKA (reference sequence). The germline V and J ends were trimmed by 5 bases and 2 bases, with 9 bases remaining between them. The DNA read from the CDR3 is TGCAGTGCTCCAGGGGGGCAAGAGACC. As protein: CSAPGGQET. The whole CDR3 is CSAPGGQETQYF.

With regard to this clone: The read halts 3 residues ahead of the CDR3 end, with the missing end drawn from the germline J gene. V gene TRBV6-4 combines with J gene TRBJ2-1; 8 bases align to TRBD1. The V segment lost 3 bases and the J segment 5 bases; nucleotides outside the gene matches: 3. This CDR3 is built from 14 residues. Germline values: CDR1 MRHNA, CDR2 SNTAGT. The CDR3 region is CASSETGVDNEQFF. CDR3 bases read: TGTGCCAGCAGTGAGACAGGGGTGGACAATGAG.

Remarks on this clone: Sequencing ends 3 residues short of the CDR3 end; the germline J gene provides the rest. This chain connects TRBV10-3 to TRBJ2-3, with TRBD1 matching over 9 bases. There are 19 residues in the CDR3. The J segment lost 0 bases and the V segment lost 7 bases, leaving 17 bases of the junction unmatched. Germline loops: CDR1 ENHRY, CDR2 SYGVKD. The part of the CDR3 DNA that was read is TGTGCCATCAAGTCTTCAATCGGGACAGGGAGTTATAGCACAGATACG. Protein: CAIKSSIGTGSYSTDT. The whole CDR3 sequence reads CAIKSSIGTGSYSTDTQYF.

Note on this clone: The read finishes 3 residues shy of the CDR3 end, and the germline J gene is used to complete it. The chain employs TRBV30 and TRBJ1-3, with a weak D call TRBD1 (6 bases). Trimming removed 0 bases from V and 0 bases from J, with 15 bases in between. Germline CDR1 GTSNPN, CDR2 SVGIG (reference sequence). This CDR3 contains 17 residues. The CDR3 is CAWSVTRDTLSGNTIYF. CDR3 DNA (partial): TGTGCCTGGAGTGTTACCCGGGACACACTCTCTGGAAACACC.

A word on this clone: The read finishes 3 residues shy of the CDR3 end, and the germline J gene is used to complete it. The chain is built from TRBV5-4 and TRBJ2-3, with 7 bases that match TRBD2. V was clipped by 5 bases and J by 5 bases; unmatched bases: 8. The CDR3 is 14 amino acids. CDR1 SGHNT and CDR2 YYREEE come from the germline V gene (reference sequence). Incomplete CDR3 DNA: TGTGCCAGCAGTCCCGCGCGGGGGAGAGATACG. The encoded protein is CASSPARGRDT. The entire CDR3 is CASSPARGRDTQYF.